The 17 T cell receptor beta chains below were found in one sample sequenced in a study of tissue T cells after allogeneic stem cell transplantation. Time point: mouse harvest day 14 after allogeneic transplant. The graft held 10^6 splenic CD5+ T cells and 10^7 T-cell-depleted bone marrow cells. Here immunoSEQ multiplex PCR was the method, and the copy in TCRdb shows in-frame clones only, minus some. The sample lists 5,000 or so clones; roughly a third were seen once. Sequencing was done on a sample of skin. The receptor source for this set is a female BALB/c mouse given C57BL/6 T cells with graft-versus-host disease after an allogeneic hematopoietic cell transplant.

This clone was counted a few times. Any gene name here is a mouse gene name. The CDR3 end is not reached by the read, which stops 1 residue before it; the germline J gene fills it in. The rearrangement uses TRBV26 and TRBJ2-7, with D perhaps TRBD1 (5 bases). The V and J ends lost 8 bases and 1 base respectively, with 9 bases between them. CDR3 size: 12 residues. CDR1 and CDR2 (germline): KGHPV, FQNQEV (reference sequence). The chain's CDR3 is CASLSGSYEQYF. Incomplete CDR3 DNA: TGTGCCAGCTTATCAGGGTCCTATGAACAGTAC.

Regarding this clone: Gene names follow the mouse nomenclature. The CDR3 goes on 1 residue after the read ends, and that part is filled in from the germline J gene. This chain joins TRBV13-2 and TRBJ2-7; 9 nucleotides align to TRBD2. The V gene's germline CDR1 is NNHNN and CDR2 SYGAGS (reference sequence). Trimming took 0 bases from V and 0 from J; bases not matched to a gene: 4. This CDR3 spans 16 amino acids. The CDR3 bases that were read are TGTGCCAGCGGTGATGGGGACTGGGTCAGCTCCTATGAACAGTAC. Protein product: CASGDGDWVSSYEQY. The entire CDR3 reads CASGDGDWVSSYEQYF.

By sample fraction, this clone is medium-sized. The gene names given are mouse names. Coverage ceases 1 residue before the CDR3 finishes, and the germline J gene fills in the end. This rearrangement joins TRBV26 to TRBJ2-1; D is tentatively TRBD1 or TRBD2 (5 bases each). Germline loops: CDR1 KGHPV, CDR2 FQNQEV (reference sequence). The CDR3 extends over 13 amino acids. The V end was cut by 5 bases, the J end by 1 base, with 6 bases between. Here the CDR3 reads CASSWDNYAEQFF. The sequenced part of the CDR3 DNA is TGTGCCAGCAGTTGGGACAACTATGCTGAGCAGTTC.

Worth noting for this clone: Gene names are the mouse ones. The read falls 1 residue short of the CDR3 end, and the missing part is taken from the germline J gene. The genes are TRBV13-2 and TRBJ1-4, with a tentative D call TRBD1 (5 bases). CDR1 and CDR2 from the germline V gene are NNHNN and SYGAGS (reference sequence). Trimming pared 1 base from V and 2 bases from J, leaving 9 bases between. CDR3 length: 15 residues. The CDR3 bases that were read are TGTGCCAGCGGTGATTGGCAGGGATCCAACGAAAGATTATTT. The encoded protein is CASGDWQGSNERLF. In full, the CDR3 is CASGDWQGSNERLFF.

This clone is medium-sized (0.01 to 0.1%) within its sample. Germline and genes here are mouse. The read ends 1 residue shy of where the CDR3 ends; the end is completed using the germline J gene. J is TRBJ1-3 and V is TRBV26, with D unclear. The CDR3 spans 13 residues. In germline, CDR1 is KGHPV, CDR2 FQNQEV (reference sequence). The V and J ends lost 4 bases and 2 bases respectively, with 6 bases between them. The covered CDR3 bases are TGTGCCAGCAGTCGGGGTCCTGGAAATACGCTCTAT. Residues: CASSRGPGNTLY. The CDR3 in its entirety is CASSRGPGNTLYF.

In regard to this clone: Gene and germline names: mouse. The CDR3 end falls 1 residue outside the read, so it is completed with the germline J gene. This rearrangement joins TRBV19 to TRBJ1-3; TRBD1 is a possible D gene (6 bases). The V gene's germline CDR1 is FNHDT and CDR2 SITEND (reference sequence). V was trimmed by 5 bases and J by 0 bases, leaving 12 bases between them. The CDR3 loop spans 15 amino acids. CDR3 region: CASSPDRSSGNTLYF. Incomplete CDR3 DNA: TGTGCCAGCAGCCCTGACAGGTCTTCTGGAAATACGCTCTAT.

With regard to this clone: These gene names are mouse names. Read sequence stops 1 residue before the CDR3 end, and the germline J gene provides the missing end. V is TRBV23 and J is TRBJ2-3. The V gene's germline CDR1 is KGHTA and CDR2 FQNQQP. CDR3 size: 12 residues. CDR3 region: CSSSQGAETLYF. The covered CDR3 bases are TGCTCCAGCAGTCAAGGTGCAGAAACGCTGTAT.

This clone is medium-sized (0.01 to 0.1%) by share. Gene and germline names: mouse. The read halts 1 residue ahead of the CDR3 end, with the missing end drawn from the germline J gene. This chain connects TRBV26 to TRBJ1-4, with D unresolved. CDR1 and CDR2 from the germline V gene are KGHPV and FQNQEV (reference sequence). The CDR3 length is 13 residues. V was pared by 2 bases and J by 7 bases, with 8 bases between. The CDR3 bases that were read are TGTGCCAGCAGTCTGAGCCATGGCGAAAGATTATTT. It encodes CASSLSHGERLF. The entire CDR3 protein reads CASSLSHGERLFF.

Note on this clone: Here the gene names and germline are mouse. The read falls 1 residue short of the CDR3 end, and the missing part is taken from the germline J gene. This sequence joins TRBV26 and TRBJ1-6; D gene uncertain. Being an ORF, TRBJ1-6 has a function that is uncertain. The ends were cut back, 0 bases at V and 7 bases at J, with 4 bases in the middle. This CDR3 spans 13 amino acids. The germline gives CDR1 KGHPV, CDR2 FQNQEV (reference sequence). CDR3 DNA, as far as it was read: TGTGCCAGCAGTCTGTCGTGGAATTCGCCCCTCTAC. It encodes CASSLSWNSPLY. The entire CDR3 is CASSLSWNSPLYF.

This clone was seen a few times. The gene symbols are mouse symbols. Read coverage stops 1 residue before the CDR3 terminus; the germline J gene supplies the remainder. The rearrangement links TRBV3 to TRBJ2-7; TRBD2 matches at 14 bases. Germline V gene data show CDR1 as SNHLY and CDR2 as FYNGKV (reference sequence). The CDR3 consists of 15 residues. The trim removed 4 bases at V and 6 bases at J, leaving 5 bases unmatched. The CDR3 loop reads CASSSGTGGAREQYF. Incomplete CDR3 DNA: TGTGCCAGCAGCTCCGGGACTGGGGGGGCGCGTGAACAGTAC.

Turning to this clone: The germline and genes are mouse ones. The DNA ends 1 residue before the CDR3 does, and the rest of the CDR3 is filled in from the germline J gene. The chain is built from TRBV3 and TRBJ1-3; no definite D call. With 3 bases removed from V and 0 bases from J, the gap between germline ends came to 6 bases. The germline V gene has CDR1 SNHLY and CDR2 FYNGKV (reference sequence). This CDR3 comprises 14 residues. The sequenced part of the CDR3 DNA is TGTGCCAGCAGCTTCGGGAGTTCTGGAAATACGCTCTAT. This translates into CASSFGSSGNTLY. The CDR3 in full is CASSFGSSGNTLYF.

Comments on this clone: Germline and genes here are mouse. The observed sequence ends 1 residue before the CDR3 terminus, with the missing tail filled in from the germline J gene. This rearrangement joins TRBV24 to TRBJ1-2; D is undetermined. Germline CDR1 and CDR2: KGHTA and FRNEEI. The CDR3 extends over 14 amino acids. Trimming pared 3 bases from V and 0 bases from J, leaving 8 bases between. This CDR3 reads CASSLRHPNSDYTF. Partial CDR3 DNA: TGTGCCAGCAGTCTAAGACACCCAAACTCCGACTACACC.

Details on this clone: The listed genes are named as in mouse. The CDR3 extends 1 residue past the end of the read, so its final part is completed from the germline J gene. V is TRBV13-2 and J is TRBJ2-1; D is possibly TRBD2 (6 bases). The length of the CDR3 is 13 residues. The ends were cut back, 3 bases at V and 5 bases at J, with 9 bases in the middle. Germline values: CDR1 NNHNN, CDR2 SYGAGS (reference sequence). CDR3 sequence: CASGGWGDAEQFF. Incomplete CDR3 DNA: TGTGCCAGCGGTGGCTGGGGAGATGCTGAGCAGTTC.

As concerns this clone: The genes are named according to mouse. The CDR3 end is not reached by the read, which stops 1 residue before it; the germline J gene fills it in. This chain uses TRBV1 with TRBJ2-2; 7 bases are shared with TRBD2. The CDR3 has 15 residues. From germline, CDR1 is NSQYPW and CDR2 LRSPGD (reference sequence). Trimming at V came to 3 bases and at J to 0 bases, leaving 1 base not matched to a gene. The DNA read from the CDR3 is TGCACCTGCAGTGCGGGGGGGTCAAACACCGGGCAGCTCTAC. Translation gives CTCSAGGSNTGQLY. The full CDR3 is CTCSAGGSNTGQLYF.

This clone appeared a few times. Gene names refer to mouse genes. The read terminates 1 residue before the CDR3 end, so the remaining end is supplied by the germline J gene. The chain is built from TRBV26 and TRBJ2-3, with a tentative D call TRBD1 (6 bases). Germline CDR1 reads KGHPV; CDR2 reads FQNQEV (reference sequence). V lost 1 base, J lost 0 bases, and 8 bases lay in between. The CDR3 is 15 residues long. The sequenced CDR3 bases are TGTGCCAGCAGTCTGTTGCAGGGGAGTGCAGAAACGCTGTAT. This sequence encodes CASSLLQGSAETLY. In full, the CDR3 is CASSLLQGSAETLYF.

Concerning this clone itself: Gene and germline names: mouse. The read finishes 1 residue shy of the CDR3 end, and the germline J gene is used to complete it. The chain joins TRBV20 to TRBJ2-5; TRBD2 agrees at 10 bases. V shed 5 bases, J shed 4 bases, and the junction held 3 bases outside the gene matches. The CDR3 loop spans 13 amino acids. Germline V lookup: CDR1 GFQATS, CDR2 STVNSAI. The sequenced CDR3 bases are TGTGGTGCTCGACTGGGGGGAAAAGACACCCAGTAC. Protein product: CGARLGGKDTQY. The full CDR3 reads CGARLGGKDTQYF.

On this clone itself: Germline and genes: mouse. The observed sequence ends 1 residue before the CDR3 terminus, with the missing tail filled in from the germline J gene. The chain links TRBV23 to TRBJ2-3; the table names TRBD2, a call not compared with the DNA. There are 14 residues in the CDR3. Germline V CDR1 and CDR2: KGHTA, FQNQQP. The CDR3 reads CSSSPSYSAETLYF. CDR3 DNA, as far as it was read: TGCTCCAGCAGTCCGTCCTATAGTGCAGAAACGCTGTAT. Drawing the rest from reference TRBV23 and TRBJ2-3, the complete variable domain is DAAVTQKPRYLIKMKGQEAEMKCIPEKGHTAVFWYQQKQSKELKFLIYFQNQQPLDQIDMVKERFSAVCPSSSLCSLGIRTCEAEDSALYLCSSSPSYSAETLYFGSGTRLTVL.